This T cell receptor beta chain was observed in a study of cytomegalovirus exposure and HLA in healthy donors (dated by TCRdb to about 2017). As for the study more broadly: In an earlier analysis of 587 of the donors, roughly 300 Gb of sequence data and roughly 100 million unique TCR beta sequences from about 190 million T cells were reported. An early release that covered several hundred HLA-typed donors contained approximately 290 gigabases of sequencing data and roughly 84 million unique TCR sequences. Of the 398 genotyped donors, 70% to 90% were placed in the genetic ancestry cluster associated with self-reported Caucasian donors. The aim of the study was to test whether cataloging public T cell receptors could identify signatures of past pathogen exposure. The study used immunosequencing to profile the T cell repertoires of several hundred subjects and linked those repertoires to cytomegalovirus serostatus. In addition to the first cohort of several hundred subjects, a separate validation cohort of under 150 different subjects was used. To predict cytomegalovirus infection status, the study brought together high-throughput TCR immunosequencing, statistical association of individual TCRs with disease status, and machine learning. In a later analysis, previously published TCR beta repertoires from 600 to 850 donors were re-analyzed and high-resolution HLA genotyping was added so that TCR occurrence patterns could be studied. The later analysis used no new phenotypic data to find candidate immune exposures, relying instead on TCR beta sequences and their occurrence across donors. In an earlier analysis of 550 to 700 of the donors, high-throughput TCR beta sequencing was used to judge whether each TCR beta V gene segment behaved as functional or pseudogenic. Donor age, sex, ethnicity and CMV serostatus were compiled alongside the repertoire data. A later genetic analysis used genome-wide SNP genotypes for about 65% of the 666 donors, treating that subset as a discovery cohort. All discovery cohort repertoires had been generated on a single sequencing platform. HLA typing included class I and class II loci at four-digit resolution. The number of typed donors differed by locus: about 620-630 for A, B, C, DRB1 and DQB1; 522 for DQA1; roughly 600 for DPA1; and about 470 for DPB1. About 5 DR-DQ haplotypes were handled as single units for association and clustering, since linkage in the cohort was strong. Across some 400 genotyped donors of the cohort, an average of approximately 200,000 unique TCR beta nucleotide sequences per donor were sequenced, and roughly 20% of those sequences were non-productive.

The CDR3 contains 17 residues, cysteine and phenylalanine counted. The retained sequence is limited to the CDR3, 51 bases, with the frame set at the first base. From a lookup of the germline V gene, CDR1 and CDR2 are SGDLS and YYNGEE. Deletion took 3 bases off V and 0 bases off J, with a span of 13 bases between the germline ends. Details on this clone: No cognate antigen has been identified for it. There are no base qualities to consult, and no much larger clone falls within one base.

The cohort comprised some 680 healthy bone marrow donors. At the time of sampling, all cohort members were nominally healthy, though unrecorded immune exposures were likely present. The donor was CMV seronegative and belonged to the group of roughly 330 seronegative cohort members. Each donor provided a peripheral blood sample, and peripheral blood mononuclear cells were used for TCR beta sequencing. Genomic DNA extraction from the blood cell samples was performed with the Qiagen DNeasy Blood Extraction Kit. Overall study outcomes, separate from this receptor: The only immune exposure information available for the cohort was CMV serostatus. When HLA alleles, especially DR and DQ, strongly co-occurred, TCR associations were difficult to assign to individual alleles. The authors suggested that the approach could potentially be generalized to other disease states and immunological phenotypes. A later analysis found that HLA-associated TCR beta chains were more clonally expanded and had lower generation probabilities than equally common non-associated chains. A group of highly shared sequence variants was considered likely to be a technical artifact of the sequencing pipeline. According to a later analysis, TCR association rates differed among HLA loci, with DRB1 alleles showing the most associated TCRs and HLA-C alleles showing the fewest. An earlier analysis of approximately 600 of the donors showed that most TCR beta V segments appeared in productive rearrangements either about 87% or about 30% of the time, which broadly matched IMGT annotations. Several of the top co-occurrence clusters appeared to be linked to parvovirus B19, influenza, CMV and Epstein-Barr virus, according to a later analysis. This cohort had only TCR beta chains sequenced, and the lack of alpha or paired-chain data limited which features could be detected. In a later genetic analysis, a missense DCLRE1C variant was associated with V-gene and J-gene trimming of TCR beta chains, and the association was replicated in an independent cohort. The earlier analysis of approximately 540 of the donors excluded over 15 rarely observed V segments, including chromosome 9 orphons, because counts were too low. Sequencing depth was assumed to be roughly uniform across donors in the presence/absence analyses, though that assumption may not hold. Three of the identified cytomegalovirus-associated TCR beta chains were confirmed in vitro to be specific for cytomegalovirus antigens. Correlated functional status among segregating V segments might be attributable to linkage disequilibrium, but an unknown experimental factor could not be ruled out. The study listed over 150 TCR beta chains as associated with cytomegalovirus. The classifier was reported to diagnose cytomegalovirus status with high specificity and sensitivity in both the original cohort and the validation cohort. Because HLA typing was unavailable for some donors at each locus, only the typed subset was used in association tests. A later genetic analysis reported fewer N-insertions in productive TCRs among donors in an Asian-associated ancestry cluster than the 666-donor mean. A later analysis found that most CMV-associated TCR beta chains appeared HLA-restricted, with HLA associations seemingly driven largely by CMV exposure. A further reported finding was that TCR beta sequences accurately predicted the HLA-A and HLA-B alleles for most subjects in the first cohort. Because the 87-base-pair reads could not distinguish some IMGT-functional V segments, including TRBV6-2 and TRBV6-3, those segments were excluded. Most TCR sequences were seen in very few donors, while some public TCRs were found in many individuals. In a later analysis, around 15,000 TCR beta sequences were associated with specific HLA alleles at a false discovery rate of 0.05.

The library was made by the immunoSEQ multiplex PCR assay. A mixture of 60 forward primers for TCR Vbeta segments and 13 reverse primers for TCR Jbeta segments was used in the multiplex PCR. Amplification of the CDR3 region of rearranged TCR beta genes was performed with a multiplex PCR assay on genomic DNA. On the Illumina HiSeq System, the amplified TCR beta libraries were sequenced as 87-base-pair reads. On the authors' methods: A later analysis counted approximately 76 million unique TCR beta chains across the 550 to 750 repertoires, and roughly 9.9 million of these chains were shared by at least two donors. To remove PCR and sequencing errors, raw reads were error-corrected and collapsed into unique sequences using a nearest-neighbor algorithm that merged closely related sequences. To assign V, D and J gene segments, CDR3 sequences were aligned to IMGT reference sequences. For a sequence to be retained, at least a six-nucleotide match to both a V gene segment and a J gene segment was required. Rearrangements were called productive when the CDR3 lacked stop codons and stayed in frame with V and J; all others were non-productive. Following IMGT convention, CDR3 was defined as the stretch from the second conserved V-encoded cysteine to the conserved J-encoded phenylalanine. The earlier analysis of about 500 of the donors excluded sequences that lacked an unambiguous match to a single V gene segment. In an earlier analysis of a few hundred of the donors, V segments were called functional above 56.7% productive rearrangements and were called segregating when the between-donor standard deviation exceeded 5%. A statistical classification framework was built for diagnosing cytomegalovirus status from the catalog of TCR beta chain sequences. In a later analysis, TCR nucleotide sequences were compared against IMGT/GENE-DB human TR gene sequences so that V and J genes could be assigned. Using the TCRdist pipeline, a later analysis assigned CDR3 sequences along with most-parsimonious VDJ recombination scenarios. In a later analysis, each TCR beta chain was defined by its CDR3 amino acid sequence together with its V-gene family, and reads lacking a unique V-gene family were excluded. To address suspected cross-contamination and a sequencing artifact, a later analysis removed a few hundred highly shared, low-generation-probability nucleotide sequences. A later analysis calculated a clonal expansion index for each public chain from normalized within-repertoire ranks of inferred template counts. Generation probabilities in a later analysis came from a VDJ recombination model fitted to out-of-frame rearrangements, and those results were checked against IGoR. A later analysis scored TCR-TCR, TCR-HLA and TCR-CMV co-occurrence with hypergeometric tests, applying a repertoire-size bias correction to TCR pairs. A later analysis estimated false discovery rates by permuting HLA or CMV assignments 20 times. In a later analysis, co-occurring TCRs were grouped using DBSCAN, with TCRdist sequence similarity added in when clustering inside HLA-allele-positive subsets. Repertoires with fewer than 30,000 or more than 120,000 public chains, plus five repertoires with anomalous nucleotide sharing, were excluded from co-occurrence clustering. TCRdb provides this immuneACCESS table in a form limited to in-frame rearrangements. Some clones are lacking; in checked studies, under half of them reflect an unresolved V gene, and why the rest are absent is not known. V, J and clone size reflect that table, while D and trimming were determined from the DNA. Within this sample are 190,000 or so clones, with around 83% of them counted one time only. 1.6% of the sample lies in the top ten.

The rearrangement combines TRBV9 with TRBJ2-6, with TRBD1 perhaps the D gene, on 5 matching bases. The origin of this receptor is a man between 50 and 59 years old in good health and CMV-seronegative. Sample: PBMCs. The CDR3 reads as follows: CASSESFQGSGANVLTF. The DNA is as follows: TGTGCCAGCAGCGAGTCCTTTCAGGGCTCTGGGGCCAACGTCCTGACTTTC.